These 23 T cell receptor beta chains share one sample of origin, sequenced in a study of T cells in women clearing cervical HPV infection. TCRdb keeps only in-frame clones here, not all; method: immunoSEQ multiplex PCR. The table gives about 20,000 clones; the top ten clones make up roughly 3.2% of it. Sequenced: blood buffy coat. These receptors were taken from a woman between 18 and 70 years old with a cervical HPV16 infection that either progressed to CIN3+ or cleared (not recorded which).

For this clone: The CDR3 is cut off 3 residues early in the read; its end comes from the germline J gene. The rearrangement links TRBV5-4 to TRBJ1-2; 8 bases are shared with TRBD1. This CDR3 is 15 amino acids long. J lost 2 bases, V lost 3 bases, and 6 bases had no gene match. Germline assignment: CDR1 SGHNT and CDR2 YYREEE (reference sequence). CDR3 sequence reads: CASSSRTGTNYGYTF. Partial CDR3 DNA: TGTGCCAGCAGCTCAAGGACAGGGACCAACTATGGC.

Remarks on this clone: One end of the junction fails to match germline, which may point to a read error. The read falls 3 residues short of the CDR3 end, and the missing part is taken from the germline J gene. This chain connects TRBV20-1 to TRBJ2-5; D possibly corresponds to TRBD2 (6 bases). The CDR3 has 14 amino acids. CDR1 and CDR2 (germline): DFQATT, SNEGSKA (reference sequence). CDR3 loop: CSAIRSGLPETQYF. CDR3 DNA, as far as it was read: TGCAGCGCTATTCGTTCGGGACTCCCCGAGACC.

A remark on this clone: From the germline J gene comes the end of the CDR3, since the read stops 3 residues before it. The chain combines TRBV19 with TRBJ2-7, with TRBD1 matching 10 bases. Germline V lookup: CDR1 LNHDA, CDR2 SQIVND (reference sequence). With 5 bases clipped from V and 4 bases from J, the junction kept 5 bases outside the gene matches. The CDR3 has 14 amino acids. The CDR3 bases that were read are TGTGCCAGTAGTCGGGACAGGGGTGAGTACGAG. As protein: CASSRDRGEYE. The full CDR3 sequence reads CASSRDRGEYEQYF.

For this clone: The CDR3 end lies 3 residues beyond the end of the read and is filled in from the germline J gene. The chain combines TRBV7-3 with TRBJ1-1; tentative D call: TRBD1 (5 bases). The germline V gene encodes CDR1 SGHTA and CDR2 FQGTGA. The V gene lost 3 bases and the J gene lost 2 bases, with 7 bases spanning the gap. This CDR3 has 13 amino acids. The CDR3 is CASSFQGNTEAFF. CDR3 bases read: TGTGCCAGCAGCTTCCAGGGTAACACTGAA.

The CDR3 spells CASSPRWGGDSEQYF. The CDR3 bases that were read are TGTGCCAGCAGCCCGCGGTGGGGGGGGGACTCCGAG. This chain joins TRBV7-2 and TRBJ2-7; 7 bases match TRBD2. Sequencing ends 3 residues short of the CDR3 end; the germline J gene provides the rest. J was trimmed by 6 bases and V by 5 bases; bases with no gene match: 13. The germline CDR1 and CDR2 sequences are SGHTA and FQGNSA. The CDR3 extends over 15 amino acids. Full variable domain (outside the CDR3, taken from reference TRBV7-2 and TRBJ2-7): GAGVSQSPSNKVTEKGKDVELRCDPISGHTALYWYRQSLGQGLEFLIYFQGNSAPDKSGLPSDRFSAERTGGSVSTLTIQRTQQEDSAVYLCASSPRWGGDSEQYFGPGTRLTVT.

Turning to this clone: The sequenced fragment ends 3 residues before the CDR3 boundary, so the rest is inferred from the germline J gene. This sequence joins TRBV20-1 and TRBJ2-1, with 7 bases that match TRBD2. The CDR3 is made up of 15 amino acids. Trimming cost V 2 bases and J 2 bases; bases outside gene matches: 6. Germline V gene sequence: CDR1 DFQATT, CDR2 SNEGSKA (reference sequence). CDR3 DNA (partial): TGCAGTGCTAGAAGAAAGGGAGGGGCCTACAATGAG. Its protein product is CSARRKGGAYNE. The full-length CDR3 reads as CSARRKGGAYNEQFF.

Worth noting for this clone: Sequencing ends 3 residues short of the CDR3 end; the germline J gene provides the rest. The chain uses TRBV5-1 and TRBJ2-7; D is unresolved. Germline CDR1 and CDR2: SGHRS and YFSETQ. Trimming took off 0 bases at V and 6 bases at J, with 4 bases between the two ends. This CDR3 has 11 amino acids. The chain's CDR3 is CASSLEPEQYF. The CDR3 DNA, read in part, is TGCGCCAGCAGCTTGGAGCCCGAG.

In regard to this clone: With the read ending 3 residues before the CDR3 end, the germline J gene is used to fill in that end. V is TRBV7-9 and J is TRBJ2-1; 9 nucleotides align to TRBD1. The junction had 5 bases not matched to a gene; V was cut back by 5 bases and J by 3 bases. Germline values: CDR1 SEHNR, CDR2 FQNEAQ (reference sequence). The CDR3 runs 15 residues. The CDR3: CASSPQGANYNEQFF. The CDR3 bases that were read are TGTGCCAGCAGCCCACAGGGGGCAAACTACAATGAG.

As regards this clone: The read stops 3 residues short of the end of the CDR3; the missing end is completed from the germline J gene. V and J are TRBV4-1 and TRBJ1-4; D ambiguous. V was cut by 3 bases and J by 4 bases, with 15 bases left in between. The CDR3 runs 16 residues. CDR1 and CDR2 (germline): MGHRA, YSYEKL. The CDR3 region is CASSQRAGNFNEKLFF. Partial CDR3 DNA: TGCGCCAGCAGCCAGCGAGCGGGGAACTTTAATGAAAAA.

Worth noting for this clone: The read halts 3 residues ahead of the CDR3 end, with the missing end drawn from the germline J gene. The chain uses TRBV20-1 and TRBJ2-5, with a possible D match to TRBD2 (6 bases). V shed 1 base and J shed 4 bases, with 25 bases lying between them. There are 18 residues in the CDR3. Germline assignment: CDR1 DFQATT and CDR2 SNEGSKA (reference sequence). CDR3 amino acids: CSARGPGTDTIKGETQYF. The sequenced CDR3 bases are TGCAGTGCTAGAGGGCCGGGGACTGATACCATAAAAGGAGAGACC.

CDR3 loop: CAWNRDTNQPQHF. The part of the CDR3 DNA that was read is TGTGCCTGGAACCGGGACACAAATCAGCCC. The genes are TRBV30 and TRBJ1-5, with D possibly TRBD1 on 6 matching bases. Read coverage stops 3 residues before the CDR3 terminus; the germline J gene supplies the remainder. Germline V CDR1 and CDR2: GTSNPN, SVGIG (reference sequence). The length of the CDR3 is 13 residues. The V gene lost 4 bases and the J gene lost 4 bases, with 11 bases spanning the gap.

The CDR3 loop reads CASSMKGARDTEAFF. CDR3 bases read: TGTGCCAGTAGTATGAAGGGGGCCCGGGACACTGAA. J is TRBJ1-1 and V is TRBV19, with 7 positions matching TRBD1. The read halts 3 residues ahead of the CDR3 end, with the missing end drawn from the germline J gene. The CDR3 covers 15 residues. From germline, CDR1 is LNHDA and CDR2 SQIVND (reference sequence). The V gene end was trimmed by 3 bases and the J gene end by 3 bases; junction bases not matched to a gene: 7.

Of note for this clone: The read terminates 3 residues ahead of where the CDR3 ends, so the germline J gene completes it. This sequence joins TRBV5-1 and TRBJ1-3; no reliable D call. The CDR3 has 16 residues. CDR1 is SGHRS and CDR2 is YFSETQ in the germline V gene. Trimming took off 0 bases at V and 0 bases at J, with 10 bases between the two ends. The sequenced part of the CDR3 DNA is TGCGCCAGCAGCTTGGAAATGAGTAGCTCTGGAAACACC. Its translation is CASSLEMSSSGNT. The CDR3 in full is CASSLEMSSSGNTIYF.

With regard to this clone: The CDR3 end lies 3 residues beyond the end of the read and is filled in from the germline J gene. The chain combines TRBV9 with TRBJ2-5, with 9 bases matching TRBD2. The V segment lost 4 bases and the J segment 0 bases; nucleotides outside the gene matches: 4. The CDR3 runs to 15 residues. Germline V lookup: CDR1 SGDLS, CDR2 YYNGEE. The covered CDR3 bases are TGTGCCAGCAGCTCCGGGACTAGCAACCAAGAGACC. Protein sequence: CASSSGTSNQET. The entire CDR3 reads CASSSGTSNQETQYF.

CDR3 loop: CSAFPTQGAANTEAFF. The CDR3 DNA, read in part, is TGCAGTGCTTTTCCTACACAGGGGGCGGCGAACACTGAA. The chain uses TRBV20-1 and TRBJ1-1; TRBD1 aligns across 9 bases. The CDR3 end lies 3 residues beyond the end of the read and is filled in from the germline J gene. The trim removed 5 bases at V and 1 base at J, leaving 11 bases unmatched. CDR1 and CDR2 (germline): DFQATT, SNEGSKA (reference sequence). CDR3 length: 16 residues.

Details on this clone: Coverage ceases 3 residues before the CDR3 finishes, and the germline J gene fills in the end. The rearrangement links TRBV4-2 to TRBJ2-1; 14 bases are a match to TRBD2. J was trimmed by 2 bases and V by 4 bases; bases with no gene match: 4. The CDR3 is 17 residues long. The germline gives CDR1 LGHNA, CDR2 YNFKEQ. The CDR3 protein is CASSRGLAGDPYNEQFF. Partial CDR3 DNA: TGTGCCAGCAGCCGGGGACTAGCGGGGGATCCCTACAATGAG.

About this clone itself: Read coverage stops 3 residues before the CDR3 terminus; the germline J gene supplies the remainder. The chain recombines TRBV18 with TRBJ1-1; tentative D call: TRBD1 (5 bases). The V and J ends lost 3 bases and 4 bases respectively, with 27 bases between them. Germline CDR1 KGHSH, CDR2 LQKENI. This CDR3 region has 19 residues. The part of the CDR3 DNA that was read is TGTGCCAGCTCACCGCCCGTTCGCCCAGGGTTTCGGATAGTCACTGAA. This codes for CASSPPVRPGFRIVTE. In full, the CDR3 is CASSPPVRPGFRIVTEAFF.

In regard to this clone: The read terminates 3 residues before the CDR3 end, so the remaining end is supplied by the germline J gene. The chain has TRBV5-1 and TRBJ2-5; 7 bases fit TRBD1. Germline V gives CDR1 SGHRS, CDR2 YFSETQ. V lost 8 bases, J lost 1 base, and 11 bases stayed unmatched. The CDR3 spans 15 residues. The CDR3 bases that were read are TGCGCCAGACAGGGGTCAAAGTTTTGCCAAGAGACC. It translates to CARQGSKFCQET. The full CDR3 reads CARQGSKFCQETQYF.

Concerning this clone: The observed sequence ends 3 residues before the CDR3 terminus, with the missing tail filled in from the germline J gene. The V and J genes are TRBV18 and TRBJ2-3; a possible D gene is TRBD2 (6 bases). Germline CDR1 reads KGHSH; CDR2 reads LQKENI. The CDR3 loop spans 16 amino acids. Trimming cost V 6 bases and J 4 bases, with 20 bases left between them. The CDR3 region is CASSPGLSGGADTQYF. The sequenced part of the CDR3 DNA is TGTGCCAGCTCTCCGGGACTGTCTGGAGGGGCAGATACG.

To note about this clone: The CDR3 end lies 3 residues beyond the end of the read and is filled in from the germline J gene. The chain couples TRBV5-1 to TRBJ1-2, with TRBD1 matching over 10 bases. Germline V lookup: CDR1 SGHRS, CDR2 YFSETQ. Trimming took 1 base from V and 4 from J; bases not matched to a gene: 13. The CDR3 consists of 18 residues. The CDR3 reads CASSLFWTGGTNPYGYTF. The CDR3 bases that were read are TGCGCCAGCAGCTTGTTTTGGACAGGGGGTACCAACCCCTATGGC.

Details on this clone: From the germline J gene comes the end of the CDR3, since the read stops 3 residues before it. The chain couples TRBV19 to TRBJ1-1; D gene unclear. This CDR3 is built from 13 residues. CDR1 is LNHDA and CDR2 is SQIVND in the germline V gene (reference sequence). CDR3 DNA (partial): TGTGCCAGTAGTATAGACAGGTTGGCTCAA. Amino acid sequence: CASSIDRLAQ. The whole CDR3 region reads CASSIDRLAQAFF.

Comments on this clone: Read coverage stops 3 residues before the CDR3 terminus; the germline J gene supplies the remainder. The chain joins TRBV19 to TRBJ2-6; TRBD1 aligns across 8 bases. This CDR3 is built from 18 residues. Germline CDR1 LNHDA, CDR2 SQIVND (reference sequence). V shed 5 bases and J 1 base; nucleotides not matched to a gene: 10. CDR3 in amino acids: CASSLAGTGRSGANVLTF. Incomplete CDR3 DNA: TGTGCCAGTAGTTTAGCCGGGACAGGCCGGTCTGGGGCCAACGTC.

With respect to this clone: The read is 3 residues too short to cover the CDR3 end, so that end is filled in from the germline J gene. The rearrangement links TRBV6-4 to TRBJ2-3; 11 nucleotides match TRBD2. The trim removed 5 bases at V and 7 bases at J, leaving 2 bases unmatched. The CDR3 consists of 13 residues. Germline V gene sequence: CDR1 MRHNA, CDR2 SNTAGT. CDR3 bases read: TGTGCCAGCAGTCCTAGCGGGGGGAATACG. Its translation is CASSPSGGNT. The CDR3 in its entirety is CASSPSGGNTQYF.